The clone carrying this T cell receptor beta chain was seen a handful of times. In the source study's methods: Using reference gene primer amplification, nucleated cell counts were estimated. Here immunoSEQ multiplex PCR was the method, and the copy in TCRdb shows in-frame clones only, minus some. That table gives V, J and clone size, and the DNA gave D and trimming. The data hold fewer than 500,000 clones, with more than 85% observed a single time. J gave up 5 bases and V 6 bases, and 6 bases lay outside the gene matches. The CDR3 loop spans 13 amino acids. This sample is part of a study of blood T cell repertoires in COVID-19. On the study more broadly: Material from acute and convalescent COVID-19 was sourced from the United States, Italy and Spain. T cells, B-cell-depleted T cells, or PBMCs supplied cDNA or gDNA.

The J gene is TRBJ1-2, the V gene TRBV12-3 or TRBV12-4; TRBD1 aligns across 7 bases. The sequenced sample consisted of peripheral blood. This TCR was recovered from a woman aged 25 to 39 with acute or convalescent COVID-19. The CDR3 nucleotides are TGTGCCAGCAGCCGTGGCAGGGGGTATGGCTACACCTTC. It yields the protein CASSRGRGYGYTF.